The source of this T cell receptor beta chain is a study of T cells and copy number aberrations in small-cell lung cancer. Donors had limited-stage small-cell lung cancer, resected between about 2007 and 2021. Selected regions were macrodissected and expected to yield at least 150 ng DNA. This CDR3 is built from 16 residues. CDR1 and CDR2 from the germline V gene are SGHRS and YFSETQ. The V and J ends lost 0 bases and 2 bases, in that order; junction bases with no gene match: 3. Repertoires were generated with immunoSEQ multiplex PCR, while TCRdb's copy carries only in-frame clones and drops some. The sample lists about 450 clones; over 65% were seen once. As for this clone: The antigen remains unidentified.

The study's findings and limits: Between roughly 75-98% of clones were confined to one tumor region.

This TCR derives from a woman in her sixties with small cell lung cancer. The specimen was tumor tissue. This chain uses TRBV5-1 with TRBJ2-1; 9 nucleotides line up with TRBD2. Here the CDR3 DNA reads TGCGCCAGCAGCTTGGCGGGACTAGCCACCTACAATGAGCAGTTCTTC. As protein: CASSLAGLATYNEQFF.